This TCR beta chain was retrieved from a study of shared clonotypes between healthy human individuals. Study-wide background: CD4 naive and memory got three plates each, CD8 naive two, CD8 memory one.

Naive CD8 populations comprised CD45RO-negative cells positively selected for CCR7, excluding terminally differentiated effector memory CD45RA+ cells. TCRdb's copy holds only in-frame clones and misses some; the assay was immunoSEQ multiplex PCR. The data show about 2.1 million clones, over 85% seen once. CDR1 and CDR2 (germline): MNHEY, SMNVEV (reference sequence). Trimming took 3 bases from V and 1 from J, leaving 9 bases between them. CDR3 length: 14 residues. The V and J genes are TRBV27 and TRBJ1-2; D remains unclear. This clonotype originated in a man aged 18 to 29 in good health. Some clones in this sample may be carry-over from other donors' samples. Sequenced sample: naive CD8+ T cells from PBMCs. The CDR3 is CASSFLGSNYGYTF. CDR3 sequence (DNA): TGTGCCAGCAGTTTTCTCGGGAGTAACTATGGCTACACCTTC.